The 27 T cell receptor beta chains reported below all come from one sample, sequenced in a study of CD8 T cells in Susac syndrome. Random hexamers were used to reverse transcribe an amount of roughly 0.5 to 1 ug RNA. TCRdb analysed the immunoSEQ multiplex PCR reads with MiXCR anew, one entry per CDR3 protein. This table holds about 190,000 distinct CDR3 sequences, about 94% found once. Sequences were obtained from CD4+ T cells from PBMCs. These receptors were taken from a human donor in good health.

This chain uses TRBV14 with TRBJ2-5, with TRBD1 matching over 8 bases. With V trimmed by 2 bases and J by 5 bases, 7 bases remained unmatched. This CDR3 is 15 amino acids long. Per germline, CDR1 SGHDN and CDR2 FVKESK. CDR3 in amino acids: CASSQLGQGGETQYF. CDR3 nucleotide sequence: TGTGCCAGCAGCCAACTTGGACAGGGCGGCGAGACCCAGTACTTC.

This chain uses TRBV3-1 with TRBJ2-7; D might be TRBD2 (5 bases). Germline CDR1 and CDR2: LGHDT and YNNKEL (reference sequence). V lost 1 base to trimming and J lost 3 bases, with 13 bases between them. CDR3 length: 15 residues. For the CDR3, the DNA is TGTGCCAGCAGCCAAGTCCGCGGGCCTCACTACGAGCAGTACTTC. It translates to CASSQVRGPHYEQYF.

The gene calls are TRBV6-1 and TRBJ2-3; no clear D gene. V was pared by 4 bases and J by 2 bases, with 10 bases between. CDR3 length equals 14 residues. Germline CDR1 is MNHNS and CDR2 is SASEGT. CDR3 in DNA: TGTGCCAGCAGTGGCGGATACCACACAGATACGCAGTATTTT. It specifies CASSGGYHTDTQYF.

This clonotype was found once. CDR3 DNA: TGTGCCAGTAGCAGATTGCCGGGACAGGGACATCAGCCCCAGCATTTT. Translated: CASSRLPGQGHQPQHF. This chain uses TRBV19 with TRBJ1-5, with TRBD1 matching over 9 bases. V gave up 6 bases and J gave up 5 bases; unmatched junction bases: 11. CDR1 is LNHDA and CDR2 is SQIVND in the germline V gene (reference sequence). This CDR3 has 16 residues. Full variable domain (remainder filled in from reference TRBV19 and TRBJ1-5): DGGITQSPKYLFRKEGQNVTLSCEQNLNHDAMYWYRQDPGQGLRLIYYSQIVNDFQKGDIAEGYSVSREKKESFPLTVTSAQKNPTAFYLCASSRLPGQGHQPQHFGDGTRLSIL.

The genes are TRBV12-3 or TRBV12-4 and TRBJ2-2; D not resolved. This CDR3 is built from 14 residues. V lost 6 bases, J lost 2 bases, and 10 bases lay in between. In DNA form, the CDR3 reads TGTGCCAGCAGATGGAACACCAACACCGGGGAGCTGTTTTTT. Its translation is CASRWNTNTGELFF.

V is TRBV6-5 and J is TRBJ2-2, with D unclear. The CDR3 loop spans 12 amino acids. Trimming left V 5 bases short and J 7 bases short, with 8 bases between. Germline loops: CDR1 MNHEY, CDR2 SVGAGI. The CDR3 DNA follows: TGTGCCAGCAGTGGTGGAGTCGGGGAGCTGTTTTTT. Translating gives CASSGGVGELFF.

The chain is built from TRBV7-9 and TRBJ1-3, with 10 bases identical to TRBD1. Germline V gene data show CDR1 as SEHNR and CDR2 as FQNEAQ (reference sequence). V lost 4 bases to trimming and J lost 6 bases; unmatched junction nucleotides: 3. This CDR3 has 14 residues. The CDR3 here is CASSSGQGKNTIYF. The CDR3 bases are TGTGCCAGCAGCTCGGGACAGGGGAAAAACACCATATATTTT.

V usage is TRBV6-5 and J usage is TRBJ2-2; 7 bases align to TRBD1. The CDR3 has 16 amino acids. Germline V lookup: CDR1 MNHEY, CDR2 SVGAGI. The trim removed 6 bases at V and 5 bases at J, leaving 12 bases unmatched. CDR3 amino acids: CASSYPPGQATGELFF. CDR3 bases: TGTGCCAGCAGCTACCCCCCAGGACAGGCTACCGGGGAGCTGTTTTTT.

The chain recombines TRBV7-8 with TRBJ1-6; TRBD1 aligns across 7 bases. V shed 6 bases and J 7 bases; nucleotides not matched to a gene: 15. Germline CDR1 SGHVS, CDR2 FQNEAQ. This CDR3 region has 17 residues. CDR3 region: CASRPGLGGMRNSPLHF. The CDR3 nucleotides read TGTGCCAGCAGACCGGGGTTAGGGGGCATGAGAAATTCACCCCTCCACTTT. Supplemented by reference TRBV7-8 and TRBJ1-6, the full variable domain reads GAGVSQSPRYKVAKRGQDVALRCDPISGHVSLFWYQQALGQGPEFLTYFQNEAQLDKSGLPSDRFFAERPEGSVSTLKIQRTQQEDSAVYLCASRPGLGGMRNSPLHFGNGTRLTVT.

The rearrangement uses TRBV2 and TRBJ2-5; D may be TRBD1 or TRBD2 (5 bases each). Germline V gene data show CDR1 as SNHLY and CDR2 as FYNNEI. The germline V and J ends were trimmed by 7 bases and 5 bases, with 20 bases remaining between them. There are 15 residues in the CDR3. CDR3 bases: TGTGCCAGCACCCTCCGGGACCGTAGTGGGGAGACCCAGTACTTC. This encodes CASTLRDRSGETQYF.

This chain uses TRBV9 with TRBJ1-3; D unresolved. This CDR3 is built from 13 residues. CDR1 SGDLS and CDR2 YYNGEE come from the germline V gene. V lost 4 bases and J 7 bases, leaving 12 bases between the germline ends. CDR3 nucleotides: TGTGCCAGCAGCCCCGATCTGGGTAACACCATATATTTT. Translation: CASSPDLGNTIYF.

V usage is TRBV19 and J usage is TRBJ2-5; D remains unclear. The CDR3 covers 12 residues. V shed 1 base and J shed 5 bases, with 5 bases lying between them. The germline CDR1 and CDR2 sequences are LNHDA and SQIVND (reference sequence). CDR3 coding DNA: TGTGCCAGTAGTATAGTTCCTGAGACCCAGTACTTC. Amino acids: CASSIVPETQYF.

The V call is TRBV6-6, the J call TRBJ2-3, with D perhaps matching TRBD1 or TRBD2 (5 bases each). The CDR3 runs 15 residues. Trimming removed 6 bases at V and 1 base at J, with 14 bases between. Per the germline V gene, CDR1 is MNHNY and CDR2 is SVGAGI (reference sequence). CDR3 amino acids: CASRTAKGRTDTQYF. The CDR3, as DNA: TGTGCCAGCAGGACAGCGAAGGGACGCACAGATACGCAGTATTTT.

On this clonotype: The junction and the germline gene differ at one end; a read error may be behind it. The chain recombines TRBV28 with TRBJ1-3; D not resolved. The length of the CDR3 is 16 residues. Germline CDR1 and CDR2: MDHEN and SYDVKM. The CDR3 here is CASSPNRLSSGNTIYF. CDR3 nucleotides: TGCGCCAGCAGTCCCAATCGGCTCAGCTCTGGAAACACCATATATTTT.

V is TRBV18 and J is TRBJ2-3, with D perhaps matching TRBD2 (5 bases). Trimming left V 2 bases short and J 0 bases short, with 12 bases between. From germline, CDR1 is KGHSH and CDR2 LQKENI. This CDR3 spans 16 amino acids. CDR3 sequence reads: CASSPSLGLSTDTQYF. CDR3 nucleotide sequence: TGTGCCAGCTCACCATCACTAGGCCTTAGCACAGATACGCAGTATTTT. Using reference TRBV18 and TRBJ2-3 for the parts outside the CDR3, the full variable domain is NAGVMQNPRHLVRRRGQEARLRCSPMKGHSHVYWYRQLPEEGLKFMVYLQKENIIDESGMPKERFSAEFPKEGPSILRIQQVVRGDSAAYFCASSPSLGLSTDTQYFGPGTRLTVL.

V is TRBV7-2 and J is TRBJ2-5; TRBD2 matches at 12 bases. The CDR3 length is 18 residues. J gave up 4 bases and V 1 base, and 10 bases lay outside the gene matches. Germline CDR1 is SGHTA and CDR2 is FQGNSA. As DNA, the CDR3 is TGTGCCAGCAGCTTAGAACTAGCGGGGGGCTGGGGAGGAGAGACCCAGTACTTC. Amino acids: CASSLELAGGWGGETQYF.

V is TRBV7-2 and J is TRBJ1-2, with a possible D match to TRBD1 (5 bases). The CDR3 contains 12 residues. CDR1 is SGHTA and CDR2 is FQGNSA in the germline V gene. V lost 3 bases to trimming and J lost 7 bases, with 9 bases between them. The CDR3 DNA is TGTGCCAGCAGCTTTCCGACAGCTGGCTACACCTTC. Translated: CASSFPTAGYTF.

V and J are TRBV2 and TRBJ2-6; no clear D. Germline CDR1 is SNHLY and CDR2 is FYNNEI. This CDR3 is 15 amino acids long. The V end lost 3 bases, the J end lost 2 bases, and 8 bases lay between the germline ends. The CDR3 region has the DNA TGTGCCAGCAGTGATGCAAGGGCTGGGGCCAACGTCCTGACTTTC. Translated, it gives CASSDARAGANVLTF.

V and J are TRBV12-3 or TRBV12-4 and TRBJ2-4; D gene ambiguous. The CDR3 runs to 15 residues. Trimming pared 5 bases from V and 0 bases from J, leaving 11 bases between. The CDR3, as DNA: TGTGCCAGCAGTCAAGACGAACTAGCCAAAAACATTCAGTACTTC. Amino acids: CASSQDELAKNIQYF.

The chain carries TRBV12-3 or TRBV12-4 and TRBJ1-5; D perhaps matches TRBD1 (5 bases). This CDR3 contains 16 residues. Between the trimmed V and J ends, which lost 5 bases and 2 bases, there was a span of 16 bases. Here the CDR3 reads CASSPPRGQGNQPQHF. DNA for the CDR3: TGTGCCAGCAGTCCCCCGCGGGGCCAGGGCAATCAGCCCCAGCATTTT.

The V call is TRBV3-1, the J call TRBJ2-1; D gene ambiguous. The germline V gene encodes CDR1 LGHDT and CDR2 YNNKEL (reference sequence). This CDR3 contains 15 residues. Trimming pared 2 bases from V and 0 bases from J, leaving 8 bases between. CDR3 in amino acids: CASSQPLSSYNEQFF. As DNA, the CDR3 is TGTGCCAGCAGCCAACCCCTGAGCTCCTACAATGAGCAGTTCTTC.

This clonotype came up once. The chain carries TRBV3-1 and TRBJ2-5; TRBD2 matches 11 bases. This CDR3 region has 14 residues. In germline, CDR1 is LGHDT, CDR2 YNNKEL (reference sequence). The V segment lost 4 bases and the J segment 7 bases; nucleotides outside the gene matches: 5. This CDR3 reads CASSPGLAGGTQYF. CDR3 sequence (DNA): TGTGCCAGCAGCCCCGGGCTAGCGGGGGGGACCCAGTACTTC.

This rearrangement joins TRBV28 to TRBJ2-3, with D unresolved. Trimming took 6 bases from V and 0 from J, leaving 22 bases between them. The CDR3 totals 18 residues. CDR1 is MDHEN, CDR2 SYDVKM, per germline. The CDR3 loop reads CASSPLRWRNTSTDTQYF. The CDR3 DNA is TGTGCCAGCAGCCCTCTTCGGTGGCGTAATACTAGCACAGATACGCAGTATTTT.

CDR3 sequence: CSVEDQEGQPQHF. CDR3 in DNA: TGCAGCGTTGAAGACCAGGAGGGCCAGCCCCAGCATTTT. The chain carries TRBV29-1 and TRBJ1-5; D is unresolved. V was shortened by 0 bases and J by 7 bases, with 10 bases between the two germline ends. Germline values: CDR1 SQVTM, CDR2 ANQGSEA. The CDR3 loop spans 13 amino acids.

CDR3: CASSSTTSGGQYV. In nucleotides, the CDR3 is TGTGCCAGCAGTTCGACCACTAGCGGGGGGCAGTACGTC. The V call is TRBV28, the J call TRBJ2-7; 11 bases are a match to TRBD2. With V trimmed by 4 bases and J by 9 bases, 5 bases remained unmatched. There are 13 residues in the CDR3. The germline gives CDR1 MDHEN, CDR2 SYDVKM.

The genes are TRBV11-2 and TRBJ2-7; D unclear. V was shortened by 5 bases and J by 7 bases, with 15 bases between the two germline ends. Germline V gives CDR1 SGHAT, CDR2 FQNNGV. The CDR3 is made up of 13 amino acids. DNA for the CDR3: TGTGCCAGCAGCCCACTACGAATGGGAGAGCAGTACGTC. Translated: CASSPLRMGEQYV.

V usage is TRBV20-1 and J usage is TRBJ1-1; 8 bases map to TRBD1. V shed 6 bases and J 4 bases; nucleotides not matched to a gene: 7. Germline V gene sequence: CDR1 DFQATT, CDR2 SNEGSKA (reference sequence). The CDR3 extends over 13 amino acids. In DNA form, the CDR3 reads TGCAGTGCCCCTGGACAGGGAGGCACTGAAGCTTTCTTT. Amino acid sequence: CSAPGQGGTEAFF.